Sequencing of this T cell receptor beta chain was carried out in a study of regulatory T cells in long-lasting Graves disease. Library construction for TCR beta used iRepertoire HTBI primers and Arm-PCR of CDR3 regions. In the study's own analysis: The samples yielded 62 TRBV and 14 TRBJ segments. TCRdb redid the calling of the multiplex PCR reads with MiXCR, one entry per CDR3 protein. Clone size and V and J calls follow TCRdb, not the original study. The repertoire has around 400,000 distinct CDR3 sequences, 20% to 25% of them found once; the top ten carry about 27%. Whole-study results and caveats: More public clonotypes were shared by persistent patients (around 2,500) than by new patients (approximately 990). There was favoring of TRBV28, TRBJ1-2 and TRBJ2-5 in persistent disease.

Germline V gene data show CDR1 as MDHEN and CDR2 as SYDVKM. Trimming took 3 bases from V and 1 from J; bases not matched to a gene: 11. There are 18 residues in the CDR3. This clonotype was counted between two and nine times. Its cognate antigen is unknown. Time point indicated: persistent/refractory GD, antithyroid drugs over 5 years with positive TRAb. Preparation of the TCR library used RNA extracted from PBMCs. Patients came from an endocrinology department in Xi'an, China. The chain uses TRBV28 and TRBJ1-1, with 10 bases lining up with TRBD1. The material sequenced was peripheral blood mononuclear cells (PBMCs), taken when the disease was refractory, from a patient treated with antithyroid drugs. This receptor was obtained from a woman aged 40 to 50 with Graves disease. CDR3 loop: CASSFHGQGGVANTEAFF. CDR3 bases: TGTGCCAGCAGTTTTCATGGACAGGGGGGGGTGGCGAACACTGAAGCTTTCTTT.